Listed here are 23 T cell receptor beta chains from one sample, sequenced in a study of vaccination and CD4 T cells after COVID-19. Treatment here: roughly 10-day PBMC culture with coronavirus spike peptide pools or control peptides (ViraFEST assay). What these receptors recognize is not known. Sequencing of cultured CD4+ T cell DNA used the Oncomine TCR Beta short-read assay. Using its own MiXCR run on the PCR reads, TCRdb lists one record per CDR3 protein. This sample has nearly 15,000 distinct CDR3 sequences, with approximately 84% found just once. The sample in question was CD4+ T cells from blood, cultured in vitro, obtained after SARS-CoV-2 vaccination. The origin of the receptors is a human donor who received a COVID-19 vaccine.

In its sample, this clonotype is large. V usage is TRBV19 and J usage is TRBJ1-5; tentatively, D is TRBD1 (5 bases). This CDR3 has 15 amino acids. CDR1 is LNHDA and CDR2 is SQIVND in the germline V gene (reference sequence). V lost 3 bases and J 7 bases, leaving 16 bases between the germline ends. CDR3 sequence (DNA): TGTGCCAGTAGTATTTCGTGGCAGGGTGGACAGCCCCAGCATTTT. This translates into CASSISWQGGQPQHF.

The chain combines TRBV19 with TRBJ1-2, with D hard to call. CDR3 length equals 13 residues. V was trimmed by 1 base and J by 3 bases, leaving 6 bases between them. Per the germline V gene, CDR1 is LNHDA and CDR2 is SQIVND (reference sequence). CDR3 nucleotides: TGTGCCAGTAGTATAGCGTTCGACTATGGCTACACCTTC. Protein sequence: CASSIAFDYGYTF.

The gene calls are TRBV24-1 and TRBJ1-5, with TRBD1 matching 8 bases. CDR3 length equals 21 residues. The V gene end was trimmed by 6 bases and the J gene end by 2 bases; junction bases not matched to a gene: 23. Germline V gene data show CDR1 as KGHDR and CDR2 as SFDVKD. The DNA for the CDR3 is TGTGCCACCAGTTCTTCCTGGGGCCCCCAGGGGGCTGGTCTGGGCAATCAGCCCCAGCATTTT. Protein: CATSSSWGPQGAGLGNQPQHF.

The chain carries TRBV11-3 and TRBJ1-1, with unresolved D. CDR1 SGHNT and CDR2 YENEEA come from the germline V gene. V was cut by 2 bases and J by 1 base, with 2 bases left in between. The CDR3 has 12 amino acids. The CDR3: CASSLKNTEAFF. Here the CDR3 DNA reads TGTGCCAGCAGCTTAAAGAACACTGAAGCTTTCTTT.

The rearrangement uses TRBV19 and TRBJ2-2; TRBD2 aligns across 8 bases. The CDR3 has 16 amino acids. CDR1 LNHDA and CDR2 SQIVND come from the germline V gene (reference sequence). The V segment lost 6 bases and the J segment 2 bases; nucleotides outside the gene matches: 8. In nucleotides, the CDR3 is TGTGCCAGTAGGCCAAACGGGGGGGCTAACACCGGGGAGCTGTTTTTT. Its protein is CASRPNGGANTGELFF.

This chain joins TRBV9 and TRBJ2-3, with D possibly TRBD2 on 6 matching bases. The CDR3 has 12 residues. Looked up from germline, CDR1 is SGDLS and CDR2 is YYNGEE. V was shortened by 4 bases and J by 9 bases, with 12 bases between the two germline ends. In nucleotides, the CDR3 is TGTGCCAGCAGCCCTGTTGGGAGGACGCAGTATTTT. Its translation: CASSPVGRTQYF.

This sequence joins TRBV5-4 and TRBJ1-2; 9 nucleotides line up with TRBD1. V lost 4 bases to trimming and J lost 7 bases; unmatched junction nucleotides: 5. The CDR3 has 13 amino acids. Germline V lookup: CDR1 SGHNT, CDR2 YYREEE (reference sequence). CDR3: CASSPDRGSGYTF. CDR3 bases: TGTGCCAGCAGCCCGGACAGGGGAAGTGGCTACACCTTC.

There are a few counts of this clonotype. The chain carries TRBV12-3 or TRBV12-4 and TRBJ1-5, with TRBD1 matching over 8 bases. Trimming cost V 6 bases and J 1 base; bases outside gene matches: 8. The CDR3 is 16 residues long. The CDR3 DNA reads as TGTGCCAGCAGGGGACGGACAGGGCGAAGCAATCAGCCCCAGCATTTT. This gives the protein CASRGRTGRSNQPQHF.

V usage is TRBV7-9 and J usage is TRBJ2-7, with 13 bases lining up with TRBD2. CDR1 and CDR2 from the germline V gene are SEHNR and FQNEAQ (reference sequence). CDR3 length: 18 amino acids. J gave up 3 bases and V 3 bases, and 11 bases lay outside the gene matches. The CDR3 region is CASSFPGLAGPRGYEQYF. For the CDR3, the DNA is TGTGCCAGCAGCTTTCCGGGACTAGCGGGGCCACGAGGCTACGAGCAGTACTTC.

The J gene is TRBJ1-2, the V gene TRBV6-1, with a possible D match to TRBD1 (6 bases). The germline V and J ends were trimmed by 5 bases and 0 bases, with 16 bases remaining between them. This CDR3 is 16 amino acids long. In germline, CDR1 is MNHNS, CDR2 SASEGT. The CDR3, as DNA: TGTGCCAGCAGTCCCACTGGACAGTCCGCTAACTATGGCTACACCTTC. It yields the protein CASSPTGQSANYGYTF.

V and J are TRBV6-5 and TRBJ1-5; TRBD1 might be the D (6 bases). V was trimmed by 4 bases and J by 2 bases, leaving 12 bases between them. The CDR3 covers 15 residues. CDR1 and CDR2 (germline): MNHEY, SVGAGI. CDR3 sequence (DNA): TGTGCCAGCAGTTCAGGGGCTTCGGGCAATCAGCCCCAGCATTTT. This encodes CASSSGASGNQPQHF.

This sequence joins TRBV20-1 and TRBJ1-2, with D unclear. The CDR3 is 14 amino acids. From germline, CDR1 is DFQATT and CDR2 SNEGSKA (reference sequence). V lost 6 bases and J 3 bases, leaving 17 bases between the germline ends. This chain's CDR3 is CSATSARGDYGYTF. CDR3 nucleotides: TGCAGTGCAACCAGTGCGCGGGGAGACTATGGCTACACCTTC.

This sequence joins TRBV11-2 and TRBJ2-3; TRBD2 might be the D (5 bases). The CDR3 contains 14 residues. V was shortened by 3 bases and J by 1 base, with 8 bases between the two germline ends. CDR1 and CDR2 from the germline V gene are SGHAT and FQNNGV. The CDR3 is CASSLGARTDTQYF. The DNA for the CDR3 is TGTGCCAGCAGCTTGGGAGCCCGCACAGATACGCAGTATTTT.

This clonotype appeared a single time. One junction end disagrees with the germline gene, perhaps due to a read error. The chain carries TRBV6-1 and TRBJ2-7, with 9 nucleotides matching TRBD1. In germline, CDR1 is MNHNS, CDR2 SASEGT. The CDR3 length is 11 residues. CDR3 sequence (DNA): TGTGCCAGCAGCGTTAAAACGGGACAGGGCTTC. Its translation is CASSVKTGQGF.

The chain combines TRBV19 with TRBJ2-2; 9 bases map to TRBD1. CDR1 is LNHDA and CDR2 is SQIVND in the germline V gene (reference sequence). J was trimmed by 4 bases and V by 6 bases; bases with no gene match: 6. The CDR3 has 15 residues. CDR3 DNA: TGTGCCAGTAGGGGAACAGGGGGCATCACCGGGGAGCTGTTTTTT. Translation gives CASRGTGGITGELFF.

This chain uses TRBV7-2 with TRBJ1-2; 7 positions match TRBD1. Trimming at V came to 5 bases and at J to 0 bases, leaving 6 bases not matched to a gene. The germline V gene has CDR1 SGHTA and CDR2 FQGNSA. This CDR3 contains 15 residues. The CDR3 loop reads CASSRGQPTNYGYTF. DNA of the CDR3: TGTGCCAGCAGCCGGGGACAGCCAACTAACTATGGCTACACCTTC.

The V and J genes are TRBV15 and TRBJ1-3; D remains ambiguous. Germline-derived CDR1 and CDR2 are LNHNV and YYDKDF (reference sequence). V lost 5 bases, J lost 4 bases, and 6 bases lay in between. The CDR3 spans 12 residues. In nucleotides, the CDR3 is TGTGCCACCAGCGCCCTGGGAAACACCATATATTTT. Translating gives CATSALGNTIYF.

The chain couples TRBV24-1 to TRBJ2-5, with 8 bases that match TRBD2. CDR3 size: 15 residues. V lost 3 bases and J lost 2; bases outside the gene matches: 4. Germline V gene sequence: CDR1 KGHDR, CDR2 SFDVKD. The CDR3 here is CATSDVPSGQETQYF. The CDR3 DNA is TGTGCCACCAGTGATGTACCTAGCGGGCAAGAGACCCAGTACTTC.

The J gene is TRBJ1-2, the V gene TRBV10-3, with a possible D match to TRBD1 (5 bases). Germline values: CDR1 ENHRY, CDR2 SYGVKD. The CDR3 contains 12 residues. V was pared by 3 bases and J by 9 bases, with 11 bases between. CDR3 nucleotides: TGTGCCATCAGTGACGCCCAGGGAAGCTACACCTTC. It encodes CAISDAQGSYTF.

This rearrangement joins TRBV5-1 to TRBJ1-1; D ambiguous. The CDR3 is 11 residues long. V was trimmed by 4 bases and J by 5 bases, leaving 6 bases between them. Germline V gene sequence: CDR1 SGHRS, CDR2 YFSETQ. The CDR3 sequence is CASSGNTEAFF. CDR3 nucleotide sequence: TGCGCCAGCAGCGGAAATACTGAAGCTTTCTTT.

The CDR3 bases are TGTGCCAGCAGCTTGGCAAGCACAGATACGCAGTATTTT. It codes for CASSLASTDTQYF. This rearrangement joins TRBV5-6 to TRBJ2-3, with no clear D. CDR3 length: 13 amino acids. Germline V gene lookup returns CDR1 SGHDT and CDR2 YYEEEE. V lost 0 bases, J lost 0 bases, and 2 bases lay in between.

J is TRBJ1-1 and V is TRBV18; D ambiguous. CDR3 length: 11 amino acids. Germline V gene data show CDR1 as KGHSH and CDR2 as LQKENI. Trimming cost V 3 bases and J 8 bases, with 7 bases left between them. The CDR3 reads CASSPISEAFF. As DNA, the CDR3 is TGTGCCAGCTCACCGATCTCCGAAGCTTTCTTT.

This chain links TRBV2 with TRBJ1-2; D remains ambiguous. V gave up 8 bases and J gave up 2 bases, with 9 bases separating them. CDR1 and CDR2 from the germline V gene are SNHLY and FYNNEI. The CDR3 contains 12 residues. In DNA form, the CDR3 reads TGTGCCAGCGGCTACATGAACTATGGCTACACCTTC. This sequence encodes CASGYMNYGYTF.